This TCR beta chain was observed in a study of beta chain features in type 1 diabetes. The isolated RNA, all of it, was reverse transcribed, so expressed TCRB transcripts were what got sequenced. The protocol was immunoSEQ multiplex PCR, while the TCRdb copy is restricted to in-frame clones and leaves out a portion. The sample carries under 900,000 clones, roughly 15% recorded once. Overall study results and limits: Across patients, naive, central memory and Treg TCRB repertoires exhibited apparently greater similarity than was observed across healthy donors.

On this clone: Antigen unknown.

From germline, CDR1 is SGHDT and CDR2 YYEEEE. CDR3 size: 16 residues. V gave up 0 bases and J gave up 3 bases, with 16 bases separating them. This sequence originates from a woman aged 18-35 years in good health. The chain employs TRBV5-6 and TRBJ2-7; no reliable D call. The sequenced sample was naive CD4+ T cells from blood. This CDR3 is CASSLVGTKLIYEQYF. The DNA of the CDR3 is TGTGCCAGCAGCTTGGTTGGTACTAAACTAATCTACGAGCAGTACTTC. The complete variable domain, with remaining parts taken from reference TRBV5-6 and TRBJ2-7, reads DAGVTQSPTHLIKTRGQQVTLRCSPKSGHDTVSWYQQALGQGPQFIFQYYEEEERQRGNFPDRFSGHQFPNYSSELNVNALLLGDSALYLCASSLVGTKLIYEQYFGPGTRLTVT.